A single T cell receptor (beta chain) is shown here with its context. Its specificity is not known. The data are from a study of blood T cells in healthy people across ages. Study-wide points: The donors' CMV status was not determined, possibly confounding changes in expanded clonotypes. Older individuals had lower TCR beta diversity per million T cells (the decline was roughly linear).

A sample-barcoded 5' primer and a J-beta primer mix were used in a second PCR of about 7 to 12 cycles. TCRdb redid the calling of the 5' RACE reads with MiXCR, one entry per CDR3 protein. The sample holds roughly 700,000 distinct CDR3 sequences, approximately 49% seen once. Germline V gene sequence: CDR1 KGHSH, CDR2 LQKENI. The CDR3 totals 15 residues. V lost 5 bases and J lost 2, with 13 bases in between. Sequencing was performed on blood. This rearrangement joins TRBV18 to TRBJ2-1, with a weak D call TRBD2 (5 bases). This clonotype was sampled from an older woman in good health. Here the CDR3 reads CASSGLGGAYNEQFF. DNA of the CDR3: TGTGCCAGCTCAGGACTCGGTGGCGCCTACAATGAGCAGTTCTTC. The full variable domain, rest sourced from reference TRBV18 and TRBJ2-1, is NAGVMQNPRHLVRRRGQEARLRCSPMKGHSHVYWYRQLPEEGLKFMVYLQKENIIDESGMPKERFSAEFPKEGPSILRIQQVVRGDSAAYFCASSGLGGAYNEQFFGPGTRLTVL.